Following are 4 T cell receptor beta chains from one sample sequenced in a study of T cell responses to AZD1222 COVID-19 vaccine. Here immunoSEQ multiplex PCR was the method, and the copy in TCRdb shows in-frame clones only, minus some. The table records some 97,000 clones, around 90% of them present only once. The sequences come from peripheral blood, collected on day 0 of AZD1222 vaccination. The source of these receptors is an adult in good health.

The chain employs TRBV5-1 and TRBJ2-7; D remains unclear. Germline loops: CDR1 SGHRS, CDR2 YFSETQ. V was pared by 0 bases and J by 1 base, with 8 bases between. The CDR3 is 14 residues long. For the CDR3, the DNA is TGCGCCAGCAGCTTGGTAGGATCTTCCTACGAGCAGTACTTC. Translated: CASSLVGSSYEQYF.

In DNA, the CDR3 is TGTGCCAGCAGGGCGGCGGGAGAGTACACCGGGGAGCTGTTTTTT. Translated: CASRAAGEYTGELFF. This sequence joins TRBV2 and TRBJ2-2; 7 bases line up with TRBD2. J lost 3 bases, V lost 6 bases, and 7 bases had no gene match. CDR3 length equals 15 residues. CDR1 and CDR2 (germline): SNHLY, FYNNEI.

V gene TRBV6-5 combines with J gene TRBJ1-4, with TRBD1 as a possible D gene (6 bases). Germline V gives CDR1 MNHEY, CDR2 SVGAGI. The CDR3 loop spans 11 amino acids. The DNA for the CDR3 is TGTGCGGGGGAGGGGGTAGAAAAACTGTTTTTT. It encodes CAGEGVEKLFF.

This rearrangement joins TRBV7-9 to TRBJ1-5, with TRBD1 matching over 7 bases. Germline CDR1 SEHNR, CDR2 FQNEAQ (reference sequence). The V gene end was trimmed by 6 bases and the J gene end by 2 bases; junction bases not matched to a gene: 4. The CDR3 has 14 amino acids. CDR3 bases: TGTGCCAGCAGTCGACAGGGCGGCAATCAGCCCCAGCATTTT. Translated: CASSRQGGNQPQHF.